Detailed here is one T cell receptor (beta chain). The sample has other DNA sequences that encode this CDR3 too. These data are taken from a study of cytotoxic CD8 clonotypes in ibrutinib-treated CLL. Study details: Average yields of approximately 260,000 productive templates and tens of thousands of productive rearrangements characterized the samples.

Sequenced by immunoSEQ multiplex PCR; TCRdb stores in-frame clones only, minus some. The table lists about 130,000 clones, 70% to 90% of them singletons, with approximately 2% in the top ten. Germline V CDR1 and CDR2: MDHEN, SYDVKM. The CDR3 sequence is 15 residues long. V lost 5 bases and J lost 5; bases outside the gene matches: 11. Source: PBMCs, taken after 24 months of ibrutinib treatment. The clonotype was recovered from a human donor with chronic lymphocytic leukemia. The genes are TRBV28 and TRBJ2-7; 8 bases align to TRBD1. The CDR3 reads CASSLPVGQGNEQYF. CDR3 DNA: TGTGCCAGCAGTCTGCCTGTCGGACAGGGAAACGAGCAGTACTTC.